This T cell receptor beta chain was profiled in a study of glioma-infiltrating T cells after dendritic cell vaccination. In the study overall: Patients received three intradermal dendritic cell vaccine injections at biweekly intervals. Study conclusions and caveats: Complete blood and tumor specimen sets were limited to few patients.

Germline CDR1 reads LNHDA; CDR2 reads SQIVND (reference sequence). V shed 8 bases and J 0 bases; nucleotides not matched to a gene: 10. The length of the CDR3 is 15 residues. Patients had residual fresh-frozen tumor tissue and more than two years of survival data. With respect to this clone: Its antigen remains unidentified.

Sequencing used immunoSEQ multiplex PCR; TCRdb keeps in-frame clones, though not all of them. The sample lists fewer than 85,000 clones; over 70% were seen once. The clonotype comes from a human donor with glioblastoma. The chain uses TRBV19 and TRBJ2-7; 7 nucleotides match TRBD2. This sample comprised blood, obtained before dendritic cell vaccination. The CDR3 sequence is CASQRRRGVSYEQYF. The CDR3 DNA reads TGTGCCAGTCAGCGGCGTCGGGGGGTCTCCTACGAGCAGTACTTC.